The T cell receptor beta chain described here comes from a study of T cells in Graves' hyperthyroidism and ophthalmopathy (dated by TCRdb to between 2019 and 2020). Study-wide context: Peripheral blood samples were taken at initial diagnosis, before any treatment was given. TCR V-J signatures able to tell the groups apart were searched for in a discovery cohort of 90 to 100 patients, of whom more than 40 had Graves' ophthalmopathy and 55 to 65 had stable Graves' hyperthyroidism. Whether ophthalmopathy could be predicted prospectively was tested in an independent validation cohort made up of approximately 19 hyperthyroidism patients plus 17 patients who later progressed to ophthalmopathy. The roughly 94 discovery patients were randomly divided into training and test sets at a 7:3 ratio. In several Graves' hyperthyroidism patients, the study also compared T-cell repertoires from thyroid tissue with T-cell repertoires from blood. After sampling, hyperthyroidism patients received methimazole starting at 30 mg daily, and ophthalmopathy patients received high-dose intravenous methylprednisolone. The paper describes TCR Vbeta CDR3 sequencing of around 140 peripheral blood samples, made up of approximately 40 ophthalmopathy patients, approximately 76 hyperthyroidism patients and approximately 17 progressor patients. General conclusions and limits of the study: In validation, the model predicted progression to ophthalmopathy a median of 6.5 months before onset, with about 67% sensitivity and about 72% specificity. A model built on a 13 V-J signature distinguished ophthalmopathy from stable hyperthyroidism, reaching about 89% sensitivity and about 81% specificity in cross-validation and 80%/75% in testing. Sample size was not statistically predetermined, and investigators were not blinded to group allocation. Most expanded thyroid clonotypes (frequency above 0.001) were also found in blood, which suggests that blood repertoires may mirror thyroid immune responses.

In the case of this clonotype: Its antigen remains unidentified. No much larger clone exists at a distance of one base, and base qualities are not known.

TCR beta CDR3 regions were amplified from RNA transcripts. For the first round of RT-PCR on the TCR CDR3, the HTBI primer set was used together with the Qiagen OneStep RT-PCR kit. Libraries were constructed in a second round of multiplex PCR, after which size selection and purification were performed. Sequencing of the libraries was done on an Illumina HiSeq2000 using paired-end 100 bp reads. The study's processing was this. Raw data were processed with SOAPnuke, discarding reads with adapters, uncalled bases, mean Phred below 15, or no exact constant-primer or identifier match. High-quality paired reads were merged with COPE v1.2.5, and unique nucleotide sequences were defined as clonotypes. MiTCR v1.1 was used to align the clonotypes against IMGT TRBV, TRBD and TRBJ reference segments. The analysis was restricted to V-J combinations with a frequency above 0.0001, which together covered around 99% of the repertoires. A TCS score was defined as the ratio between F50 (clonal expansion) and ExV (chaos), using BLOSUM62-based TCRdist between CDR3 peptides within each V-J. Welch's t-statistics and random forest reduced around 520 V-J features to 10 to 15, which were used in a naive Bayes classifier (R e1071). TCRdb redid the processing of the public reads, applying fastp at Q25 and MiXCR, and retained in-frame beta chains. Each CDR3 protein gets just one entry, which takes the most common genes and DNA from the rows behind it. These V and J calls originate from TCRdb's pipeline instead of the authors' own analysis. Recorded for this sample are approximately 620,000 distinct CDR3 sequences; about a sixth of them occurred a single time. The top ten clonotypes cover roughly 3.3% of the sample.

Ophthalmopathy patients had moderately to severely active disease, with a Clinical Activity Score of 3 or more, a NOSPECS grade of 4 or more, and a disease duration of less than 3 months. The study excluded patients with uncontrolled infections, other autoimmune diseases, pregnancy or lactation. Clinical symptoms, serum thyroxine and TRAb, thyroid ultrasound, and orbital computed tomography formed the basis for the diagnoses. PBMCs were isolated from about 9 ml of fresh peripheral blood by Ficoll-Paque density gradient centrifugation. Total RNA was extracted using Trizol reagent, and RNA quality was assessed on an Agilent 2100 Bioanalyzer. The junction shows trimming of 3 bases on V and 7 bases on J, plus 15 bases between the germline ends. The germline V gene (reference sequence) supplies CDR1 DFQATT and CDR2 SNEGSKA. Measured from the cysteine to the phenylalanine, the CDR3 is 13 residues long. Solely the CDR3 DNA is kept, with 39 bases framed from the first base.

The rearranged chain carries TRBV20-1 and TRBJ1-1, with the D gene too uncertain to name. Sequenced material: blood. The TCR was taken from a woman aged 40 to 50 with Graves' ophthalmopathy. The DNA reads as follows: TGCAGTGCTAGGCACCCCCAGTTTAGTGAAGCTTTCTTT. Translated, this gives CSARHPQFSEAFF.